Given below is one TCR beta chain in context. What it binds is not known. TCRdb's table, derived via immunoSEQ multiplex PCR, lists solely in-frame clones and lacks some. This sample yields 250,000 to 350,000 clones, of which roughly three quarters are seen a single time; about 5.3% belongs to the top ten. The sample comes from a study of cytotoxic CD8 clonotypes in ibrutinib-treated CLL. About the research overall: For this cohort, patients were ten to eleven relapsed/refractory and about 14 treatment-naive, while under 18 were IGHV unmutated. Response samples were drawn at a median of approximately 11 months of treatment, range 6 to 36.

Study-level points and caveats: T-cell clonality at baseline went above that of age-matched healthy donors and rose and fell with circulating CD8+ T-cell counts.

The CDR3 length is 14 residues. Trimming pared 2 bases from V and 2 bases from J, leaving 6 bases between. Germline assignment: CDR1 MNHEY and CDR2 SVGAGI. Sequenced material: PBMCs, taken at disease progression, from a patient treated with ibrutinib. This clonotype was obtained from a human donor with chronic lymphocytic leukemia. V gene TRBV6-5 combines with J gene TRBJ2-2; D is perhaps TRBD2 (5 bases). CDR3 amino acids: CASSYDYNTGELFF. In DNA form, the CDR3 reads TGTGCCAGCAGTTACGACTACAACACCGGGGAGCTGTTTTTT.